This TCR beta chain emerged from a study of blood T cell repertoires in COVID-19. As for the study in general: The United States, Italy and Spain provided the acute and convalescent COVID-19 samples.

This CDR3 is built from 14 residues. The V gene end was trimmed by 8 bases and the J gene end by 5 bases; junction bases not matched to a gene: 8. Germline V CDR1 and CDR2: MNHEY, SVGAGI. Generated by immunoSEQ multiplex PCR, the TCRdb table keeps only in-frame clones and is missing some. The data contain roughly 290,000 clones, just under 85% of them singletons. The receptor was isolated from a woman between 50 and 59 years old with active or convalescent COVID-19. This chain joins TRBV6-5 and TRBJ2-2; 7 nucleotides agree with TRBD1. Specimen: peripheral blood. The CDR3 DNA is TGTGCCAGCCTAAGACAGGGTCGAACCGGGGAGCTGTTTTTT. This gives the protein CASLRQGRTGELFF.